The 23 T cell receptor beta chains given below trace back to one sample, sequenced in a study of blood T cell repertoires in COVID-19. The protocol was immunoSEQ multiplex PCR, while the TCRdb copy is restricted to in-frame clones and leaves out a portion. The sample has some 200,000 clones; 70% to 90% are singletons. What was sequenced was peripheral blood. Receptor source: a woman over 75 in a cohort sampled during active or convalescent COVID-19.

The CDR3 is CSVDAGVDNEQFF. CDR3 nucleotide sequence: TGCAGCGTTGACGCGGGAGTGGATAATGAGCAGTTCTTC. The rearrangement links TRBV29-1 to TRBJ2-1; 7 nucleotides line up with TRBD2. This CDR3 contains 13 residues. Germline trimming cut 3 bases from V and 7 bases from J; bases unmatched to any gene: 6. From germline, CDR1 is SQVTM and CDR2 ANQGSEA.

This clone was counted only a few times. V gene TRBV30 combines with J gene TRBJ1-2, with TRBD1 matching over 10 bases. The germline V gene has CDR1 GTSNPN and CDR2 SVGIG (reference sequence). The CDR3 length is 12 residues. The J segment lost 6 bases and the V segment lost 4 bases, leaving 2 bases of the junction unmatched. The CDR3, as DNA: TGTGCCTGGAAGGGGACAGGGGATGGCTACACCTTC. It codes for CAWKGTGDGYTF.

The genes are TRBV2 and TRBJ2-5; 10 bases are a match to TRBD2. J gave up 4 bases and V 6 bases, and 8 bases lay outside the gene matches. CDR3 length: 15 amino acids. CDR1 is SNHLY, CDR2 FYNNEI, per germline. In DNA, the CDR3 is TGTGCCAGCAGCCCTCTAGCGGGGGTTAGAGAGACCCAGTACTTC. Protein product: CASSPLAGVRETQYF.

The chain is built from TRBV4-1 and TRBJ2-1, with a tentative D call TRBD2 (6 bases). Per germline, CDR1 MGHRA and CDR2 YSYEKL. There are 20 residues in the CDR3. V lost 0 bases, J lost 0 bases, and 21 bases lay in between. CDR3 DNA: TGCGCCAGCAGCCAAGAGTCCCTAACTAGCTCCCTGAGCTCCTACAATGAGCAGTTCTTC. Protein sequence: CASSQESLTSSLSSYNEQFF.

This chain joins TRBV7-8 and TRBJ2-7, with 9 bases lining up with TRBD1. This CDR3 has 14 amino acids. The V gene end was trimmed by 5 bases and the J gene end by 2 bases; junction bases not matched to a gene: 4. The germline gives CDR1 SGHVS, CDR2 FQNEAQ. CDR3 loop: CASSPRDRAYEQYF. The CDR3, as DNA: TGTGCCAGCAGCCCCCGGGACAGGGCCTACGAGCAGTACTTC. The whole variable domain, filled in from reference TRBV7-8 and TRBJ2-7, reads GAGVSQSPRYKVAKRGQDVALRCDPISGHVSLFWYQQALGQGPEFLTYFQNEAQLDKSGLPSDRFFAERPEGSVSTLKIQRTQQEDSAVYLCASSPRDRAYEQYFGPGTRLTVT.

This chain joins TRBV7-8 and TRBJ1-3; no clear D. CDR1 and CDR2 from the germline V gene are SGHVS and FQNEAQ. V lost 5 bases to trimming and J lost 4 bases, with 9 bases between them. The CDR3 covers 13 residues. CDR3 nucleotides: TGTGCCAGCAGCAAAAACTGGGGAAACACCATATATTTT. It encodes CASSKNWGNTIYF. Based on the CDR3 plus reference TRBV7-8 and TRBJ1-3, the full variable domain is GAGVSQSPRYKVAKRGQDVALRCDPISGHVSLFWYQQALGQGPEFLTYFQNEAQLDKSGLPSDRFFAERPEGSVSTLKIQRTQQEDSAVYLCASSKNWGNTIYFGEGSWLTVV.

The chain links TRBV5-4 to TRBJ2-3, with TRBD1 matching over 10 bases. This CDR3 spans 15 amino acids. V shed 5 bases, J shed 1 base, and the junction held 4 bases outside the gene matches. Looked up from germline, CDR1 is SGHNT and CDR2 is YYREEE (reference sequence). This CDR3 reads CASRKGQGGTDTQYF. The CDR3 DNA is TGTGCCAGCAGAAAAGGACAGGGGGGCACAGATACGCAGTATTTT.

V gene TRBV7-2 combines with J gene TRBJ1-2; D possibly corresponds to TRBD1 (6 bases). Germline CDR1 is SGHTA and CDR2 is FQGNSA. The CDR3 runs 12 residues. V was pared by 5 bases and J by 7 bases, with 11 bases between. In DNA, the CDR3 is TGTGCCAGCAGCCACAGGGATGGTGGCTACACCTTC. Its translation is CASSHRDGGYTF.

This chain joins TRBV6-2 or TRBV6-3 and TRBJ2-1; 8 bases match TRBD2. CDR1 is MNHEY, CDR2 SVGEGT, per germline. The CDR3 sequence is 16 residues long. V was pared by 0 bases and J by 7 bases, with 8 bases of the junction left unmatched. This CDR3 is CASSYSPSGSGNEQFF. CDR3 sequence (DNA): TGTGCCAGCAGTTACTCTCCCAGCGGGAGTGGGAATGAGCAGTTCTTC.

The V call is TRBV30, the J call TRBJ2-3; TRBD1 matches 8 bases. The CDR3 runs to 14 residues. J was trimmed by 6 bases and V by 2 bases; bases with no gene match: 7. Germline V gene sequence: CDR1 GTSNPN, CDR2 SVGIG (reference sequence). CDR3 in amino acids: CAWSHGQGGDTQYF. The CDR3 nucleotides read TGTGCCTGGAGTCATGGACAGGGCGGGGATACGCAGTATTTT.

This clone was counted at least ten times. This chain's CDR3 is CASSPTEFYGYTF. DNA of the CDR3: TGTGCCAGCAGTCCGACAGAATTCTATGGCTACACCTTC. This rearrangement joins TRBV2 to TRBJ1-2, with a weak D call TRBD1 (5 bases). Germline CDR1 SNHLY, CDR2 FYNNEI. The V end was cut by 5 bases, the J end by 4 bases, with 11 bases between. The CDR3 has 13 residues.

This chain uses TRBV2 with TRBJ2-6; 8 bases align to TRBD1. Trimming cost V 4 bases and J 0 bases; bases outside gene matches: 5. Germline values: CDR1 SNHLY, CDR2 FYNNEI. The CDR3 sequence is 17 residues long. CDR3 in DNA: TGTGCCAGCAGTGCGGCAGGGGGCTTCTCTGGGGCCAACGTCCTGACTTTC. It translates to CASSAAGGFSGANVLTF. Full variable domain (rest looked up from reference TRBV2 and TRBJ2-6): EPEVTQTPSHQVTQMGQEVILRCVPISNHLYFYWYRQILGQKVEFLVSFYNNEISEKSEIFDDQFSVERPDGSNFTLKIRSTKLEDSAMYFCASSAAGGFSGANVLTFGAGSRLTVL.

The chain joins TRBV28 to TRBJ1-3; D is unclear. The germline V gene encodes CDR1 MDHEN and CDR2 SYDVKM. The CDR3 is made up of 16 amino acids. V lost 1 base, J lost 4 bases, and 14 bases lay in between. The CDR3 DNA is TGTGCCAGCAGTTTATTTGGCGGGCAGGTGGGAAACACCATATATTTT. Protein product: CASSLFGGQVGNTIYF.

The chain carries TRBV6-4 and TRBJ2-3; possibly TRBD2 for D (6 bases). Germline CDR1 MRHNA, CDR2 SNTAGT. Trimming removed 3 bases at V and 5 bases at J, with 15 bases between. The CDR3 contains 15 residues. CDR3 region: CASSEETRGGDTQYF. CDR3 nucleotide sequence: TGTGCCAGCAGTGAGGAGACTAGGGGTGGAGATACGCAGTATTTT.

This rearrangement joins TRBV28 to TRBJ1-5; 9 bases are a match to TRBD1. This CDR3 comprises 15 residues. Germline V gene lookup returns CDR1 MDHEN and CDR2 SYDVKM. J gave up 7 bases and V 6 bases, and 10 bases lay outside the gene matches. The DNA of the CDR3 is TGTGCCAGCAGCTCTATAACAGGGGGCGGACAGCCCCAGCATTTT. It specifies CASSSITGGGQPQHF.

The rearrangement joins TRBV24-1 to TRBJ2-3; the D gene is possibly TRBD2 (5 bases). CDR3 length: 17 residues. The germline CDR1 and CDR2 sequences are KGHDR and SFDVKD. V was cut by 5 bases and J by 3 bases, with 20 bases left in between. CDR3 protein: CATSGQTSPPGTDTQYF. CDR3 nucleotide sequence: TGTGCCACCAGTGGTCAAACTAGTCCCCCGGGTACAGATACGCAGTATTTT.

The rearrangement uses TRBV11-3 and TRBJ1-3; possibly TRBD1 for D (6 bases). There are 14 residues in the CDR3. V was shortened by 4 bases and J by 5 bases, with 12 bases between the two germline ends. Germline assignment: CDR1 SGHNT and CDR2 YENEEA. DNA for the CDR3: TGTGCCAGCAGCTCTCACAGGGAGCGAAACACCATATATTTT. It specifies CASSSHRERNTIYF.

The chain carries TRBV20-1 and TRBJ1-2; D is ambiguous. V lost 3 bases to trimming and J lost 5 bases, with 10 bases between them. This CDR3 spans 12 amino acids. Germline V CDR1 and CDR2: DFQATT, SNEGSKA (reference sequence). In nucleotides, the CDR3 is TGCAGTGCTAGTTCGGCGGGTTATGGCTACACCTTC. Translated, it gives CSASSAGYGYTF.

CDR3 DNA: TGTGCCAGCAGCAACCGGGACAGGGGTCCGAGAAGTGGCTACACCTTC. This encodes CASSNRDRGPRSGYTF. The rearrangement links TRBV21-1 to TRBJ1-2; TRBD1 is the table's D call and was not checked against the DNA. TRBV21-1 is assigned pseudogene status. The CDR3 has 16 amino acids.

This clone was observed many times. The rearrangement joins TRBV3-1 (or the pseudogene TRBV3-2) to TRBJ2-5, with 9 bases identical to TRBD2. The trim removed 6 bases at V and 5 bases at J, leaving 4 bases unmatched. Germline CDR1 and CDR2: LGHDT and YNNKEL (reference sequence). The CDR3 totals 13 residues. The CDR3 loop is CASRLAGWETQYF. Here the CDR3 DNA reads TGTGCCAGCAGACTAGCGGGTTGGGAGACCCAGTACTTC.

Notes on this clone: The sample carries other DNA sequences with the same CDR3. The chain is built from TRBV19 and TRBJ1-6, with TRBD1 matching over 7 bases. After removal of 6 bases from V and 0 bases from J, the junction contained 5 bases not matched to a gene. The CDR3 spans 16 residues. Germline lookup yields CDR1 LNHDA and CDR2 SQIVND (reference sequence). CDR3 sequence: CASSRDSSSYNSPLHF. CDR3 nucleotide sequence: TGTGCCAGTAGCAGGGACAGCTCCTCCTATAATTCACCCCTCCACTTT.

V usage is TRBV20-1 and J usage is TRBJ1-6, with D possibly being TRBD1 (5 bases). Deletions cut 0 bases from V and 12 bases from J, with 6 bases between. The CDR3 sequence is 11 residues long. CDR1 is DFQATT, CDR2 SNEGSKA, per germline (reference sequence). This chain's CDR3 is CSARDGGPLHF. In DNA, the CDR3 is TGCAGTGCTAGAGACGGGGGACCCCTCCACTTT.

The chain couples TRBV24-1 to TRBJ1-2; TRBD1 matches 9 bases. This CDR3 is 14 amino acids long. The trim removed 2 bases at V and 7 bases at J, leaving 4 bases unmatched. Germline CDR1 is KGHDR and CDR2 is SFDVKD. The CDR3 nucleotides read TGTGCCACCAGTGATTCGGGACAGGGTTTTGGCTACACCTTC. Amino acid sequence: CATSDSGQGFGYTF.